The 24 T cell receptor beta chains reported below all come from one sample, sequenced in a study of T cells in Graves' hyperthyroidism and ophthalmopathy (dated by TCRdb to between 2018 and 2021). Receptors were amplified or captured by multiplex PCR. Sequenced on an Illumina HiSeq 2000. TCR beta CDR3 regions were amplified from RNA transcripts. A first-round RT-PCR of the TCR CDR3 used the HTBI primer set with the Qiagen OneStep RT-PCR kit. TCRdb reprocessed the public reads (quality trimming at Q25 with fastp, clone calling with MiXCR) and kept in-frame beta chains. Under each unique CDR3 protein, matching rows form one entry showing the most common genes and DNA. In all, the sample holds approximately 400,000 distinct CDR3 sequences, and approximately 15% of those were seen once. About a fifth of the sample comes from the top ten. Sequencing input: blood. All receptors derive from a man younger than 40 with Graves' hyperthyroidism that later progressed to Graves' ophthalmopathy.

The chain uses TRBV7-9 and TRBJ2-7, with D unresolved. The CDR3 runs 13 residues. The V gene lost 5 bases and the J gene lost 2 bases, with 10 bases spanning the gap. The germline V gene encodes CDR1 SEHNR and CDR2 FQNEAQ (reference sequence). CDR3 DNA: TGTGCCAGCAGCGCGTATGGGCCCTACGAGCAGTACTTC. Protein: CASSAYGPYEQYF.

The sample holds many counts of this clonotype. The CDR3 DNA follows: TGTGCCAGCAGCTTTGGCCAGCGGCTAGCGGGGGCGGATACGCAGTATTTT. Its protein product is CASSFGQRLAGADTQYF. The chain carries TRBV11-2 and TRBJ2-3; the match to TRBD2 covers 10 bases. The V segment lost 3 bases and the J segment 6 bases; nucleotides outside the gene matches: 12. Germline V gene data show CDR1 as SGHAT and CDR2 as FQNNGV. The CDR3 runs to 17 residues.

This chain's CDR3 is CASSLTGVGSQRNEQFF. CDR3 sequence (DNA): TGTGCCAGCAGCCTAACCGGTGTGGGGTCCCAAAGGAATGAGCAGTTCTTC. V gene TRBV7-9 combines with J gene TRBJ2-1; D gene unclear. Trimming removed 5 bases at V and 7 bases at J, with 24 bases between. The germline gives CDR1 SEHNR, CDR2 FQNEAQ (reference sequence). The CDR3 runs to 17 residues.

The rearrangement uses TRBV3-1 and TRBJ1-2, with 7 bases that match TRBD1. The trim removed 3 bases at V and 4 bases at J, leaving 8 bases unmatched. CDR1 is LGHDT and CDR2 is YNNKEL in the germline V gene (reference sequence). The CDR3 consists of 15 residues. CDR3: CASSQIRDSLYGYTF. CDR3 bases: TGTGCCAGCAGCCAGATCCGGGACAGCCTCTATGGCTACACCTTC. Full variable domain (remainder filled in from reference TRBV3-1 and TRBJ1-2): DTAVSQTPKYLVTQMGNDKSIKCEQNLGHDTMYWYKQDSKKFLKIMFSYNNKELIINETVPNRFSPKSPDKAHLNLHINSLELGDSAVYFCASSQIRDSLYGYTFGSGTRLTVV.

This clonotype was seen many times. The J gene is TRBJ2-5, the V gene TRBV2, with TRBD1 as a possible D gene (6 bases). Germline V gene data show CDR1 as SNHLY and CDR2 as FYNNEI. The V gene lost 6 bases and the J gene lost 2 bases, with 16 bases spanning the gap. There are 15 residues in the CDR3. CDR3 sequence: CASRGFYRGQETQYF. CDR3 nucleotides: TGTGCCAGCAGGGGGTTCTATAGGGGGCAAGAGACCCAGTACTTC.

This clonotype has only a few counts. V gene TRBV5-1 combines with J gene TRBJ1-2; D is undetermined. Trimming stripped 3 bases from V and 2 bases from J, with 17 bases between. This CDR3 is built from 16 residues. Per the germline V gene, CDR1 is SGHRS and CDR2 is YFSETQ. This CDR3 is CASSSVRGRLNYGYTF. In DNA, the CDR3 is TGCGCCAGCAGCTCGGTCCGAGGACGGTTAAACTATGGCTACACCTTC. The variable domain in full, with the rest retrieved from reference TRBV5-1 and TRBJ1-2, is KAGVTQTPRYLIKTRGQQVTLSCSPISGHRSVSWYQQTPGQGLQFLFEYFSETQRNKGNFPGRFSGRQFSNSRSEMNVSTLELGDSALYLCASSSVRGRLNYGYTFGSGTRLTVV.

The chain couples TRBV4-1 to TRBJ2-7; D not certain. Germline loops: CDR1 MGHRA, CDR2 YSYEKL. The V gene lost 2 bases and the J gene lost 2 bases, with 10 bases spanning the gap. The CDR3 consists of 14 residues. Here the CDR3 DNA reads TGCGCCAGCAGCCAATTTCTAGGTCCCTACGAGCAGTACTTC. Translating it yields CASSQFLGPYEQYF.

This clonotype was detected only a few times. The chain is built from TRBV4-2 and TRBJ2-7; 10 bases line up with TRBD2. The CDR3 has 16 amino acids. V lost 0 bases, J lost 2 bases, and 4 bases stayed unmatched. Per germline, CDR1 LGHNA and CDR2 YNFKEQ. CDR3 in DNA: TGTGCCAGCAGCCAAGAGTTAGCGGGGGGACCCTACGAGCAGTACTTC. Its translation: CASSQELAGGPYEQYF.

This clonotype was seen many times. CDR3 nucleotide sequence: TGTGCCAGCAGTTTAAGGGGACTAGCGATTTCCAACACCGGGGAGCTGTTTTTT. Its translation: CASSLRGLAISNTGELFF. The chain uses TRBV12-3 or TRBV12-4 and TRBJ2-2; TRBD2 aligns across 10 bases. V shed 2 bases, J shed 2 bases, and the junction held 8 bases outside the gene matches. The CDR3 totals 18 residues.

This clonotype was detected many times. The chain carries TRBV3-1 and TRBJ1-2; D might be TRBD1 (6 bases). The CDR3 extends over 14 amino acids. The ends were cut back, 5 bases at V and 2 bases at J, with 12 bases in the middle. Germline values: CDR1 LGHDT, CDR2 YNNKEL (reference sequence). CDR3 region: CASSSLDRNYGYTF. CDR3 coding DNA: TGTGCCAGCAGCTCCCTTGACAGGAACTATGGCTACACCTTC. The full variable domain, completed using reference TRBV3-1 and TRBJ1-2, is DTAVSQTPKYLVTQMGNDKSIKCEQNLGHDTMYWYKQDSKKFLKIMFSYNNKELIINETVPNRFSPKSPDKAHLNLHINSLELGDSAVYFCASSSLDRNYGYTFGSGTRLTVV.

This clonotype was counted many times. The chain is built from TRBV6-1 and TRBJ1-1, with no clear D. V was cut by 5 bases and J by 0 bases, with 10 bases left in between. The CDR3 is made up of 14 amino acids. Germline assignment: CDR1 MNHNS and CDR2 SASEGT. CDR3 coding DNA: TGTGCCAGCAGTCGCGACACCATGAACACTGAAGCTTTCTTT. Its translation: CASSRDTMNTEAFF.

About this clonotype itself: An end of the junction differs from the germline gene, which may be a read error. The rearrangement links TRBV6-6 to TRBJ1-3, with TRBD1 matching 11 bases. CDR3 length: 17 amino acids. Germline V lookup: CDR1 MNHNY, CDR2 SVGAGI (reference sequence). CDR3 sequence (DNA): TGTGCCAGCGGTTACTCGGCCGGGACAGGGGGAGGAAACACCATATATTTT. Protein product: CASGYSAGTGGGNTIYF.

This clonotype has ten or more counts. The chain links TRBV15 to TRBJ1-1, with no clear D. Germline V gene lookup returns CDR1 LNHNV and CDR2 YYDKDF (reference sequence). Trimming removed 4 bases from V and 1 base from J, with 7 bases in between. The length of the CDR3 is 13 residues. This CDR3 reads CATSIRSNTEAFF. In DNA, the CDR3 is TGTGCCACCAGCATCAGGTCGAACACTGAAGCTTTCTTT.

This clonotype was recorded many times. The rearrangement uses TRBV28 and TRBJ2-1; 7 bases match TRBD1. Germline V gene data show CDR1 as MDHEN and CDR2 as SYDVKM. The CDR3 spans 14 residues. V lost 0 bases and J lost 8; bases outside the gene matches: 4. The CDR3 region is CASSLWRQGYEQFF. The DNA of the CDR3 is TGTGCCAGCAGTTTATGGAGACAGGGTTATGAGCAGTTCTTC.

The sample holds many counts of this clonotype. A read error may produce the germline difference seen at one junction end. V and J are TRBV5-1 and TRBJ2-6; no clear D gene. The CDR3 length is 15 residues. CDR1 and CDR2 (germline): SGHRS, YFSETQ. The CDR3, as DNA: TGTGCCAGCAGCTTAGTAGGGTCCGGGGCCAACGTCCTGACTTTC. Protein product: CASSLVGSGANVLTF.

This clonotype was counted ten times or more. This CDR3 is CASSTISRYEQYF. CDR3 bases: TGTGCCAGCAGTACCATATCACGGTACGAGCAGTACTTC. This chain connects TRBV28 to TRBJ2-7; no reliable D call. Germline V CDR1 and CDR2: MDHEN, SYDVKM. The V gene lost 5 bases and the J gene lost 4 bases, with 12 bases spanning the gap. The CDR3 spans 13 residues.

About this clonotype: The junction departs from the called germline gene at one end, perhaps through a read error. The V gene is TRBV7-9, the J gene TRBJ2-1; a weak D match, TRBD2 (5 bases). Per germline, CDR1 SEHNR and CDR2 FQNEAQ (reference sequence). The CDR3 runs to 15 residues. The CDR3 coding sequence is TGTGCCAGCAGCTTAGTGGCTAGCATATACAATAAGCAGTTCTTC. This sequence encodes CASSLVASIYNKQFF.

V gene TRBV20-1 combines with J gene TRBJ2-1; 13 bases are a match to TRBD2. V was pared by 6 bases and J by 4 bases, with 15 bases of the junction left unmatched. The CDR3 covers 18 residues. Germline V gene lookup returns CDR1 DFQATT and CDR2 SNEGSKA (reference sequence). CDR3 DNA sequence: TGCAGTGCGCGTGCGGGACTAGCGGGACTTCTCGGATACAATGAGCAGTTCTTC. This encodes CSARAGLAGLLGYNEQFF.

This clonotype was seen a handful of times. This chain connects TRBV19 to TRBJ1-5; maybe TRBD1 (5 bases). The CDR3 has 12 residues. Germline assignment: CDR1 LNHDA and CDR2 SQIVND (reference sequence). Trimming took off 10 bases at V and 8 bases at J, with 15 bases between the two ends. This CDR3 is CATTVGGKPQHF. In DNA, the CDR3 is TGTGCCACCACTGTGGGGGGAAAGCCCCAGCATTTT.

The rearrangement links TRBV4-1 to TRBJ1-2, with D possibly being TRBD1 (5 bases). CDR1 MGHRA and CDR2 YSYEKL come from the germline V gene. This CDR3 region has 15 residues. V was shortened by 3 bases and J by 4 bases, with 15 bases between the two germline ends. The CDR3 sequence is CASSQGTTHAYGYTF. The CDR3 DNA reads TGCGCCAGCAGCCAGGGGACTACTCATGCCTATGGCTACACCTTC.

The chain joins TRBV7-9 to TRBJ1-1; TRBD1 matches at 8 bases. This CDR3 region has 17 residues. The germline gives CDR1 SEHNR, CDR2 FQNEAQ (reference sequence). J lost 0 bases, V lost 5 bases, and 11 bases had no gene match. CDR3 nucleotide sequence: TGTGCCAGCAGCCACGGGACAGGCCACGTATTGAACACTGAAGCTTTCTTT. Translation gives CASSHGTGHVLNTEAFF.

This clonotype came up a few times. This rearrangement joins TRBV19 to TRBJ1-1, with TRBD1 matching over 8 bases. With 3 bases clipped from V and 5 bases from J, the junction kept 2 bases outside the gene matches. This CDR3 has 13 amino acids. Germline-derived CDR1 and CDR2 are LNHDA and SQIVND (reference sequence). This CDR3 reads CASSMDRDTEAFF. The CDR3 bases are TGTGCCAGTAGTATGGACAGGGATACTGAAGCTTTCTTT. Filled out from reference TRBV19 and TRBJ1-1, the complete variable domain reads DGGITQSPKYLFRKEGQNVTLSCEQNLNHDAMYWYRQDPGQGLRLIYYSQIVNDFQKGDIAEGYSVSREKKESFPLTVTSAQKNPTAFYLCASSMDRDTEAFFGQGTRLTVV.

This clonotype was observed a handful of times. The chain is built from TRBV5-1 and TRBJ2-2; D might be TRBD1 or TRBD2, each matching 5 bases. V was shortened by 0 bases and J by 1 base, with 22 bases between the two germline ends. The CDR3 is made up of 20 amino acids. The germline V gene has CDR1 SGHRS and CDR2 YFSETQ. CDR3 DNA: TGCGCCAGCAGCTTGGCACTAGGGTATCGGGACGGCTTGAACACCGGGGAGCTGTTTTTT. Translating it yields CASSLALGYRDGLNTGELFF.

This chain connects TRBV7-9 to TRBJ2-2; D may be TRBD1 (5 bases). Trimming left V 1 base short and J 4 bases short, with 16 bases between. From germline, CDR1 is SEHNR and CDR2 FQNEAQ (reference sequence). The CDR3 length is 17 residues. In nucleotides, the CDR3 is TGTGCCAGCAGCTTAGTTGGGGCCCGCGAAAGCACCGGGGAGCTGTTTTTT. It is translated as CASSLVGARESTGELFF.